The 18 T cell receptor beta chains reported below all come from one sample, sequenced in a study of T cell responses to AZD1222 COVID-19 vaccine. Clones were sequenced by immunoSEQ multiplex PCR, and TCRdb holds only the in-frame ones, with some missing. The table includes over 100,000 clones, around 87% detected once. This material consisted of peripheral blood, taken on day 0 of AZD1222 vaccination. The receptor source for this set is an adult in good health.

CDR3 protein: CSVENTNYGYTF. DNA of the CDR3: TGCAGCGTTGAAAACACCAACTATGGCTACACCTTC. The chain joins TRBV29-1 to TRBJ1-2; D is unresolved. The germline CDR1 and CDR2 sequences are SQVTM and ANQGSEA. V was cut by 2 bases and J by 2 bases, with 6 bases left in between. The CDR3 covers 12 residues.

This clone was picked up one time. V is TRBV5-4 and J is TRBJ1-5; D is unclear. CDR1 SGHNT and CDR2 YYREEE come from the germline V gene (reference sequence). Trimming took off 5 bases at V and 5 bases at J, with 11 bases between the two ends. CDR3 size: 13 residues. CDR3 DNA: TGTGCCAGCAGTCCTGACATACATCAGCCCCAGCATTTT. As protein: CASSPDIHQPQHF.

The rearrangement links TRBV10-3 to TRBJ1-2, with no clear D. V lost 3 bases and J lost 0, with 5 bases in between. Germline assignment: CDR1 ENHRY and CDR2 SYGVKD. The CDR3 is 13 residues long. The chain's CDR3 is CAISDSTNYGYTF. CDR3 coding DNA: TGTGCCATCAGTGACAGTACTAACTATGGCTACACCTTC.

J is TRBJ1-2 and V is TRBV19, with D perhaps matching TRBD1 (5 bases). Trimming took off 3 bases at V and 4 bases at J, with 12 bases between the two ends. Per germline, CDR1 LNHDA and CDR2 SQIVND (reference sequence). This CDR3 has 14 amino acids. The CDR3 loop is CASSIFRGSYGYTF. The CDR3 region has the DNA TGTGCCAGTAGTATCTTTCGGGGGAGCTATGGCTACACCTTC.

This clone was found a few times. The genes are TRBV6-5 and TRBJ1-5; 8 bases are a match to TRBD1. The CDR3 runs 14 residues. V gave up 6 bases and J gave up 7 bases; unmatched junction bases: 8. Germline lookup yields CDR1 MNHEY and CDR2 SVGAGI. Here the CDR3 reads CASSPRQGTQPQHF. The CDR3 DNA sequence: TGTGCCAGCAGCCCACGACAGGGGACCCAGCCCCAGCATTTT.

The V gene is TRBV14, the J gene TRBJ1-4; D uncertain. This CDR3 has 13 amino acids. V was trimmed by 8 bases and J by 8 bases, leaving 15 bases between them. CDR1 is SGHDN, CDR2 FVKESK, per germline. DNA for the CDR3: TGTGCCAGCGGCGGCCTCCATGGCGAAAAACTGTTTTTT. Protein product: CASGGLHGEKLFF.

DNA for the CDR3: TGTGCCAGCGGGGGCCAGGGTGACTACGAGCAGTACTTC. The encoded protein is CASGGQGDYEQYF. This chain links TRBV7-8 with TRBJ2-7; D is perhaps TRBD1 (6 bases). The CDR3 length is 13 residues. From germline, CDR1 is SGHVS and CDR2 FQNEAQ. Trimming took 8 bases from V and 3 from J, leaving 14 bases between them.

The gene calls are TRBV5-1 and TRBJ2-6; D assignment may be TRBD1 or TRBD2 (5 bases each). CDR1 SGHRS and CDR2 YFSETQ come from the germline V gene. This CDR3 region has 15 residues. Trimming stripped 2 bases from V and 1 base from J, with 7 bases between. As DNA, the CDR3 is TGCGCCAGCAGCTTCGAGGGGTCTGGGGCCAACGTCCTGACTTTC. Translation: CASSFEGSGANVLTF.

This sequence joins TRBV4-3 and TRBJ2-3; D uncertain. V was shortened by 0 bases and J by 2 bases, with 12 bases between the two germline ends. This CDR3 spans 16 amino acids. CDR1 is LGHNA, CDR2 YSLEER, per germline. Here the CDR3 reads CASSQEAVRFTDTQYF. CDR3 nucleotides: TGCGCCAGCAGCCAAGAGGCGGTCCGCTTCACAGATACGCAGTATTTT.

CDR3 region: CASSHRDRPYNEQFF. CDR3 sequence (DNA): TGTGCCAGCAGCCACCGGGACAGGCCCTACAATGAGCAGTTCTTC. The V gene is TRBV5-8, the J gene TRBJ2-1; TRBD1 agrees at 8 bases. The CDR3 sequence is 15 residues long. Germline assignment: CDR1 SGHTS and CDR2 YDEGEE. With V trimmed by 4 bases and J by 2 bases, 5 bases remained unmatched.

The gene calls are TRBV20-1 and TRBJ2-1, with a weak D call TRBD2 (6 bases). The germline gives CDR1 DFQATT, CDR2 SNEGSKA (reference sequence). The CDR3 consists of 15 residues. V gave up 3 bases and J gave up 4 bases, with 16 bases separating them. The CDR3 region is CSASGRRGSYNEQFF. CDR3 in DNA: TGCAGTGCTAGTGGTCGGCGGGGCAGTTACAATGAGCAGTTCTTC.

DNA for the CDR3: TGTGCCAGCAGTCCGATACAGGGGAACTATGGCTACACCTTC. It is translated as CASSPIQGNYGYTF. This chain links TRBV7-2 with TRBJ1-2, with TRBD1 identical over 7 bases. V lost 6 bases to trimming and J lost 2 bases; unmatched junction nucleotides: 6. Germline V gene lookup returns CDR1 SGHTA and CDR2 FQGNSA. The CDR3 loop spans 14 amino acids.

The chain couples TRBV5-1 to TRBJ1-2; D gene uncertain. CDR1 is SGHRS and CDR2 is YFSETQ in the germline V gene. This CDR3 contains 12 residues. The V gene lost 4 bases and the J gene lost 4 bases, with 8 bases spanning the gap. The chain's CDR3 is CASSLTSYGYTF. The CDR3 DNA sequence: TGCGCCAGCAGCCTGACAAGCTATGGCTACACCTTC.

CDR3: CSVDKGNYEQYF. The CDR3 nucleotides read TGCAGCGTTGACAAGGGGAACTACGAGCAGTACTTC. The chain is built from TRBV29-1 and TRBJ2-7, with D maybe TRBD1 (5 bases). In germline, CDR1 is SQVTM, CDR2 ANQGSEA. V was shortened by 3 bases and J by 3 bases, with 9 bases between the two germline ends. The CDR3 spans 12 residues.

The chain links TRBV3-1 (or the pseudogene TRBV3-2) to TRBJ1-5; 10 bases line up with TRBD1. The CDR3 extends over 14 amino acids. Germline V gives CDR1 LGHDT, CDR2 YNNKEL (reference sequence). With 4 bases clipped from V and 4 bases from J, the junction kept 1 base outside the gene matches. The DNA for the CDR3 is TGTGCCAGCAGCCGGACAGGGGGAAATCAGCCCCAGCATTTT. Its translation is CASSRTGGNQPQHF.

CDR3 region: CASEGTAIEAFF. DNA of the CDR3: TGTGCCAGTGAGGGGACAGCGATTGAAGCTTTCTTT. The chain employs TRBV2 and TRBJ1-1; 7 nucleotides agree with TRBD1. The CDR3 consists of 12 residues. The V gene end was trimmed by 9 bases and the J gene end by 7 bases; junction bases not matched to a gene: 8. The germline gives CDR1 SNHLY, CDR2 FYNNEI.

V and J are TRBV7-9 and TRBJ2-5; 7 bases match TRBD1. CDR1 SEHNR and CDR2 FQNEAQ come from the germline V gene (reference sequence). The CDR3 is 13 amino acids. V lost 5 bases, J lost 4 bases, and 4 bases stayed unmatched. This CDR3 is CASSLRQGETQYF. The CDR3 nucleotides are TGTGCCAGCAGCCTAAGACAGGGAGAGACCCAGTACTTC.

The gene calls are TRBV5-1 and TRBJ1-4; D gene unclear. The CDR3 spans 14 residues. Trimming stripped 1 base from V and 3 bases from J, with 7 bases between. CDR1 is SGHRS, CDR2 YFSETQ, per germline. In nucleotides, the CDR3 is TGCGCCAGCAGCTTGACCGAGGCTAATGAAAAACTGTTTTTT. Protein: CASSLTEANEKLFF.